This entry lists 16 T cell receptor beta chains sequenced from one sample in a study of regulatory T cells in long-lasting Graves disease. Library construction for TCR beta used iRepertoire HTBI primers and Arm-PCR of CDR3 regions. Via MiXCR, TCRdb re-called the multiplex PCR reads, giving one row per CDR3 protein. The sample lists 550,000 to 600,000 distinct CDR3 sequences; more than 15% were seen once. As for time point: newly diagnosed GD, antithyroid drugs for less than 3 months. TCR sequences were obtained from RNA taken from PBMCs. These data are also associated with another study on T cells in Graves' hyperthyroidism and ophthalmopathy.

Sequencing was performed on peripheral blood mononuclear cells (PBMCs), taken at new diagnosis, from a patient treated with antithyroid drugs. These receptors all stem from a man aged 18 to 30 with Graves disease.

This clonotype came up a few times. V gene TRBV10-1 combines with J gene TRBJ2-1, with a weak D call TRBD2 (6 bases). The CDR3 has 13 amino acids. Germline lookup yields CDR1 WNHNN and CDR2 SYGVQD (reference sequence). V shed 3 bases and J shed 6 bases, with 9 bases lying between them. The CDR3 loop reads CASSEGAGNEQFF. In DNA form, the CDR3 reads TGCGCCAGCAGTGAAGGAGCGGGCAATGAGCAGTTCTTC.

This clonotype appeared many times. The J gene is TRBJ1-2, the V gene TRBV28; D call uncertain. This CDR3 spans 13 amino acids. The V gene lost 1 base and the J gene lost 8 bases, with 11 bases spanning the gap. Germline CDR1 and CDR2: MDHEN and SYDVKM. The CDR3 sequence is CASSLFPGGGYTF. CDR3 DNA sequence: TGTGCCAGCAGTTTATTCCCAGGTGGAGGCTACACCTTC.

The sample holds many counts of this clonotype. The chain uses TRBV12-3 or TRBV12-4 and TRBJ2-5; TRBD1 matches at 8 bases. V was pared by 5 bases and J by 3 bases, with 2 bases of the junction left unmatched. The length of the CDR3 is 13 residues. CDR3 sequence (DNA): TGTGCCAGCAGTAAGACAGGGGAAGAGACCCAGTACTTC. This sequence encodes CASSKTGEETQYF.

This clonotype was seen more than once but under ten times. This chain's CDR3 is CAPGTSGRAPLDTGELFF. CDR3 nucleotides: TGTGCCCCGGGGACTAGCGGGAGGGCCCCTTTGGACACCGGGGAGCTGTTTTTT. The rearrangement links TRBV30 to TRBJ2-2; TRBD2 aligns across 16 bases. CDR3 length equals 18 residues. Germline V CDR1 and CDR2: GTSNPN, SVGIG (reference sequence). With 8 bases clipped from V and 3 bases from J, the junction kept 12 bases outside the gene matches. The entire variable domain, with the rest obtained from reference TRBV30 and TRBJ2-2, is as follows: SQTIHQWPATLVQPVGSPLSLECTVEGTSNPNLYWYRQAAGRGLQLLFYSVGIGQISSEVPQNLSASRPQDRQFILSSKKLLLSDSGFYLCAPGTSGRAPLDTGELFFGEGSRLTVL.

This clonotype was seen ten or more times. The chain couples TRBV28 to TRBJ2-5, with 7 bases fitting TRBD1. J was trimmed by 5 bases and V by 9 bases; bases with no gene match: 15. The CDR3 totals 15 residues. The germline gives CDR1 MDHEN, CDR2 SYDVKM. CDR3: CASQHLKGAGETQYF. DNA for the CDR3: TGTGCCAGTCAACACCTGAAGGGGGCCGGGGAGACCCAGTACTTC.

This clonotype was recorded many times. V is TRBV7-3 and J is TRBJ2-5; 9 positions match TRBD2. The CDR3 has 13 residues. With V trimmed by 5 bases and J by 4 bases, 2 bases remained unmatched. Germline V gives CDR1 SGHTA, CDR2 FQGTGA. The CDR3 reads CASSRAGGETQYF. CDR3 nucleotides: TGTGCCAGCAGCCGAGCGGGAGGAGAGACCCAGTACTTC.

Comments on this clonotype: This may be a read error: a much more frequent sequence differs by one nucleotide. This chain connects TRBV6-2 or TRBV6-3 to TRBJ2-1, with TRBD2 matching 8 bases. The J segment lost 10 bases and the V segment lost 5 bases, leaving 19 bases of the junction unmatched. The CDR3 is 17 residues long. CDR1 and CDR2 from the germline V gene are MNHEY and SVGEGT. CDR3 amino acids: CASSADRLAGVPYEQFF. DNA for the CDR3: TGTGCCAGCAGTGCGGACCGGCTAGCGGGTGTGCCCTACGAGCAGTTCTTC.

This clonotype was seen only a few times. CDR3 coding DNA: TGTGCCTGGACAGGGGCGGGAAACACCATATATTTT. This encodes CAWTGAGNTIYF. The rearrangement joins TRBV30 to TRBJ1-3; the D gene is possibly TRBD1 (6 bases). Germline CDR1 and CDR2: GTSNPN and SVGIG (reference sequence). There are 12 residues in the CDR3. The germline V and J ends were trimmed by 4 bases and 4 bases, with 8 bases remaining between them.

The chain links TRBV20-1 to TRBJ1-1; D is possibly TRBD1 (6 bases). The germline V gene has CDR1 DFQATT and CDR2 SNEGSKA (reference sequence). The length of the CDR3 is 14 residues. V was trimmed by 5 bases and J by 4 bases, leaving 17 bases between them. The CDR3 bases are TGCAGTGCTTCCGACCAGGGGAAGGTCACTGAAGCTTTCTTT. Amino acid sequence: CSASDQGKVTEAFF.

This clonotype was detected many times. J is TRBJ2-3 and V is TRBV18, with D hard to call. Per germline, CDR1 KGHSH and CDR2 LQKENI. The CDR3 is 12 residues long. Trimming shortened V by 5 bases and J by 4 bases, and 7 bases separated the two germline ends. CDR3: CASSGLADTQYF. CDR3 sequence (DNA): TGTGCCAGCTCAGGTCTAGCAGATACGCAGTATTTT.

The table lists this clonotype with a few counts. The J gene is TRBJ1-4, the V gene TRBV7-9; D perhaps matches TRBD1 (6 bases). The CDR3 is made up of 14 amino acids. Germline V lookup: CDR1 SEHNR, CDR2 FQNEAQ (reference sequence). Trimming took off 5 bases at V and 4 bases at J, with 11 bases between the two ends. DNA for the CDR3: TGTGCCAGCAGCCCGGACAGAGATAATGAAAAACTGTTTTTT. It specifies CASSPDRDNEKLFF.

This rearrangement joins TRBV20-1 to TRBJ2-7, with 8 positions matching TRBD1. The CDR3 runs to 13 residues. V shed 4 bases and J 5 bases; nucleotides not matched to a gene: 7. Germline CDR1 is DFQATT and CDR2 is SNEGSKA (reference sequence). The CDR3 spells CSAKAGGRDEQYF. As DNA, the CDR3 is TGCAGTGCTAAGGCAGGGGGCAGGGACGAGCAGTACTTC.

This rearrangement joins TRBV12-3 or TRBV12-4 to TRBJ1-2; D is undetermined. V lost 6 bases and J lost 3, with 26 bases in between. This CDR3 has 18 amino acids. The CDR3 sequence is CASRLRSTPLRHDYGYTF. DNA of the CDR3: TGTGCCAGCAGACTCCGTTCCACCCCCTTGAGACATGACTATGGCTACACCTTC.

This clonotype was counted many times. V and J are TRBV20-1 and TRBJ2-1; 14 bases match TRBD2. This CDR3 region has 14 residues. Per germline, CDR1 DFQATT and CDR2 SNEGSKA (reference sequence). J was trimmed by 8 bases and V by 2 bases; bases with no gene match: 2. The CDR3 loop reads CSARRLAGGDEQFF. CDR3 bases: TGCAGTGCTAGAAGACTAGCGGGAGGGGATGAGCAGTTCTTC.

This clonotype was seen ten or more times. The chain is built from TRBV19 and TRBJ1-1, with no clear D. Trimming removed 3 bases from V and 5 bases from J, with 10 bases in between. CDR3 length: 13 residues. Germline CDR1 LNHDA, CDR2 SQIVND (reference sequence). CDR3 amino acids: CASSIYEGTEAFF. As DNA, the CDR3 is TGTGCCAGTAGTATTTATGAGGGTACTGAAGCTTTCTTT.

The J gene is TRBJ2-3, the V gene TRBV12-3 or TRBV12-4; 7 positions agree with TRBD2. CDR3 length: 17 amino acids. V shed 6 bases, J shed 2 bases, and the junction held 14 bases outside the gene matches. The CDR3 protein is CASSAGGGTSYTDTQYF. DNA of the CDR3: TGTGCCAGCAGCGCCGGGGGAGGGACTTCCTACACAGATACGCAGTATTTT.